The 22 T cell receptor beta chains listed next were all sequenced from one sample in a study of blood T cells in healthy people across ages. PCR was performed a second time for roughly 7 to 11 cycles using a sample-barcoded 5' primer and a J-beta primer mix. TCRdb reprocessed the 5' RACE reads via MiXCR and lists one record per CDR3 protein. The sample holds about 500,000 distinct CDR3 sequences, about 24% seen once. Another study also made use of these data, one on T cells of mothers and their children.

Sequences were obtained from blood. The source is a boy aged 5 to 17 in good health.

The table lists this clonotype with a few counts. The chain has TRBV7-9 and TRBJ2-3; TRBD2 is a possible D gene (6 bases). CDR1 and CDR2 (germline): SEHNR, FQNEAQ (reference sequence). The V and J ends lost 5 bases and 6 bases respectively, with 15 bases between them. The CDR3 is 14 residues long. CDR3 nucleotides: TGTGCCAGCAGCGGCGGGACCCGGGCGGATACGCAGTATTTT. Residues: CASSGGTRADTQYF.

The chain uses TRBV28 and TRBJ2-5; possibly TRBD2 for D (6 bases). The germline V gene has CDR1 MDHEN and CDR2 SYDVKM. This CDR3 spans 11 amino acids. V lost 3 bases, J lost 9 bases, and 8 bases lay in between. The CDR3 nucleotides are TGTGCCAGCAGTTTCAGGAGGGCCCAGTACTTC. Its translation is CASSFRRAQYF.

V and J are TRBV12-3 or TRBV12-4 and TRBJ2-5, with 7 positions matching TRBD1. The J call may be mistaken, given a closer DNA end match to TRBJ2-7. This CDR3 comprises 14 residues. In nucleotides, the CDR3 is TGTGCCAGCAGTGGGGGACAGAAAATCTACGAGCAGTACTTC. Protein product: CASSGGQKIYEQYF.

The chain couples TRBV7-2 to TRBJ2-7; 10 nucleotides agree with TRBD2. V dropped 4 bases and J dropped 2; count of bases not matched to a gene: 2. The germline gives CDR1 SGHTA, CDR2 FQGNSA. The CDR3 contains 14 residues. As DNA, the CDR3 is TGTGCCAGCAGCTCGAGCGGGAGGGCCTACGAGCAGTACTTC. It codes for CASSSSGRAYEQYF.

This clonotype was picked up a small number of times. As DNA, the CDR3 is TGTGCCAGCAGTTACTTGGACAGATTCTCCTACGAGCAGTACTTC. This translates into CASSYLDRFSYEQYF. The chain joins TRBV6-5 to TRBJ2-7, with D possibly being TRBD1 (6 bases). Deletions cut 1 base from V and 0 bases from J, with 10 bases between. Germline assignment: CDR1 MNHEY and CDR2 SVGAGI. The CDR3 consists of 15 residues.

This CDR3 is CAHSRGETQYF. CDR3 in DNA: TGTGCCCACTCGCGGGGAGAGACCCAGTACTTC. The chain combines TRBV25-1 with TRBJ2-5; possibly TRBD2 for D (6 bases). Germline CDR1 is MGHDK and CDR2 is SYGVNS. The CDR3 is 11 residues long. Trimming cost V 11 bases and J 4 bases, with 11 bases left between them.

This CDR3 reads CASSLGPAGSYEQYF. The CDR3 DNA reads as TGTGCCAGCAGCTTAGGGCCGGCGGGCTCCTACGAGCAGTACTTC. This chain links TRBV7-9 with TRBJ2-7, with a tentative D call TRBD2 (5 bases). Trimming left V 1 base short and J 0 bases short, with 10 bases between. There are 15 residues in the CDR3. Germline-derived CDR1 and CDR2 are SEHNR and FQNEAQ (reference sequence).

This chain links TRBV6-5 with TRBJ2-7, with D possibly matching TRBD1 (6 bases). Trimming removed 0 bases at V and 6 bases at J, with 15 bases between. This CDR3 is 15 amino acids long. Germline V gene data show CDR1 as MNHEY and CDR2 as SVGAGI. In DNA form, the CDR3 reads TGTGCCAGCAGTTACTCGGGACAACGCCAGGGCGAGCAGTACTTC. Residues: CASSYSGQRQGEQYF.

The chain employs TRBV7-2 and TRBJ2-5; tentatively, D is TRBD1 or TRBD2 (5 bases each). The germline V and J ends were trimmed by 5 bases and 4 bases, with 17 bases remaining between them. The CDR3 is 15 amino acids. CDR1 and CDR2 (germline): SGHTA, FQGNSA. This CDR3 is CASSPEGMRRETQYF. In DNA form, the CDR3 reads TGTGCCAGCAGCCCAGAGGGGATGAGGAGAGAGACCCAGTACTTC.

There are many counts of this clonotype. The chain employs TRBV12-3 or TRBV12-4 and TRBJ1-1; TRBD1 matches at 7 bases. This CDR3 is built from 15 residues. After removal of 5 bases from V and 5 bases from J, the junction contained 11 bases not matched to a gene. The CDR3 nucleotides are TGTGCCAGCAGTCCCCAGGGGGGCGGCATTACTGAAGCTTTCTTT. It is translated as CASSPQGGGITEAFF.

The CDR3 loop is CSARGGPETQYF. The CDR3 DNA reads as TGCAGTGCTAGAGGAGGGCCGGAGACCCAGTACTTC. This chain links TRBV20-1 with TRBJ2-5; maybe TRBD2 (5 bases). The germline CDR1 and CDR2 sequences are DFQATT and SNEGSKA (reference sequence). The V end was cut by 1 base, the J end by 5 bases, with 8 bases between. The CDR3 consists of 12 residues.

J is TRBJ2-5 and V is TRBV11-2; 14 bases fit TRBD2. The CDR3 length is 18 residues. The germline gives CDR1 SGHAT, CDR2 FQNNGV. With V trimmed by 2 bases and J by 4 bases, 9 bases remained unmatched. CDR3 in amino acids: CASSLLGTSGRRGETQYF. The CDR3 nucleotides read TGTGCCAGCAGCTTATTAGGGACTAGCGGGAGAAGGGGAGAGACCCAGTACTTC.

As concerns this clonotype: A much larger clone sits a single nucleotide away, making a read error possible. The DNA is omitted, as the CDR3 cannot be located on it reliably, and the CDR3 follows TCRdb's listing. V is TRBV29-1 and J is TRBJ2-5; the D segment call TRBD1 is taken from the table without a DNA check. The CDR3 numbers 13 amino acids, ends counted. Per the germline V gene, CDR1 is SQVTM and CDR2 is ANQGSEA. The CDR3 protein is CSVGTGASYEQCF.

This clonotype occurred once. The CDR3 sequence is CASSSRWTDSNQPQHF. The CDR3 DNA reads as TGTGCCAGCAGTTCCCGATGGACAGACAGCAATCAGCCCCAGCATTTT. The chain couples TRBV7-2 to TRBJ1-5; D might be TRBD1 (6 bases). The CDR3 is 16 residues long. Trimming left V 6 bases short and J 1 base short, with 16 bases between. Germline-derived CDR1 and CDR2 are SGHTA and FQGNSA.

In this sample, this clonotype turned up a few times. The genes are TRBV20-1 and TRBJ1-6; D is perhaps TRBD1 (5 bases). V dropped 4 bases and J dropped 5 bases, with 18 bases sitting between them. Germline V lookup: CDR1 DFQATT, CDR2 SNEGSKA (reference sequence). CDR3 length equals 16 residues. CDR3: CSATRQSRPDNSPLHF. The CDR3 region has the DNA TGCAGTGCTACTAGACAGTCCCGTCCTGATAATTCACCCCTCCACTTT.

CDR3 sequence reads: CASSPGQGLSNEQFF. DNA of the CDR3: TGCGCCAGCAGCCCCGGACAGGGATTGAGCAATGAGCAGTTCTTC. The chain couples TRBV4-3 to TRBJ2-1; 8 nucleotides match TRBD1. Germline-derived CDR1 and CDR2 are LGHNA and YSLEER. The J segment lost 6 bases and the V segment lost 4 bases, leaving 8 bases of the junction unmatched. The CDR3 consists of 15 residues.

This clonotype was seen only a few times. The V call is TRBV27, the J call TRBJ1-5, with D maybe TRBD1 (6 bases). Germline CDR1 reads MNHEY; CDR2 reads SMNVEV (reference sequence). This CDR3 comprises 16 residues. The germline V and J ends were trimmed by 6 bases and 5 bases, with 20 bases remaining between them. In DNA, the CDR3 is TGTGCCAGCAGGGAAGGTGGGGGCGGTACACATCAGCCCCAGCATTTT. Protein: CASREGGGGTHQPQHF.

The chain joins TRBV6-4 to TRBJ2-3, with D maybe TRBD2 (5 bases). The CDR3 consists of 14 residues. The V and J ends lost 4 bases and 1 base respectively, with 9 bases between them. In germline, CDR1 is MRHNA, CDR2 SNTAGT. This CDR3 reads CASSARGGTDTQYF. DNA of the CDR3: TGTGCCAGCAGTGCCCGGGGAGGCACAGATACGCAGTATTTT.

V usage is TRBV11-3 and J usage is TRBJ2-5; 8 bases align to TRBD1. The V gene's germline CDR1 is SGHNT and CDR2 YENEEA. The CDR3 loop spans 15 amino acids. V lost 5 bases to trimming and J lost 4 bases; unmatched junction nucleotides: 9. The CDR3 spells CASSAGQGRRETQYF. The CDR3 region has the DNA TGTGCCAGCAGCGCAGGACAGGGTCGGAGAGAGACCCAGTACTTC.

The chain carries TRBV9 and TRBJ2-6; no clear D gene. The V end lost 4 bases, the J end lost 0 bases, and 8 bases lay between the germline ends. This CDR3 comprises 15 residues. Germline CDR1 SGDLS, CDR2 YYNGEE. The CDR3 sequence is CASSHVSSGANVLTF. CDR3 nucleotide sequence: TGTGCCAGCAGCCATGTGAGCTCTGGGGCCAACGTCCTGACTTTC.

CDR3 nucleotide sequence: TGCGCCAGCAGCCAAACGGGACAAAGCGGCTACACCTTC. It specifies CASSQTGQSGYTF. The rearrangement joins TRBV4-1 to TRBJ1-2; D is perhaps TRBD1 (6 bases). The CDR3 is 13 residues long. V gave up 2 bases and J gave up 8 bases, with 12 bases separating them. Germline V gene data show CDR1 as MGHRA and CDR2 as YSYEKL.

This clonotype was seen more than once but under ten times. The chain links TRBV5-1 to TRBJ1-5; 9 bases are shared with TRBD1. The CDR3 has 15 amino acids. CDR1 is SGHRS and CDR2 is YFSETQ in the germline V gene. The trim removed 4 bases at V and 7 bases at J, leaving 9 bases unmatched. The CDR3 loop is CASSIGQGTLQPQHF. CDR3 nucleotide sequence: TGCGCCAGCAGCATCGGACAGGGGACCTTACAGCCCCAGCATTTT. Complete variable domain (other parts from reference TRBV5-1 and TRBJ1-5): KAGVTQTPRYLIKTRGQQVTLSCSPISGHRSVSWYQQTPGQGLQFLFEYFSETQRNKGNFPGRFSGRQFSNSRSEMNVSTLELGDSALYLCASSIGQGTLQPQHFGDGTRLSIL.